The 21 T cell receptor beta chains presented below share a single source sample, sequenced in a study of OX40 agonist ivuxolimab in advanced cancers. Libraries were prepared by immunoSEQ multiplex PCR; TCRdb keeps only in-frame clonotypes and omits some of them. The data hold almost 70,000 clones, with roughly 89% observed a single time. The starting material was CD4+ or CD8+ T cells sorted from blood, obtained in a trial of the OX40 agonist ivuxolimab. These receptors all come from an adult with an advanced solid tumor such as melanoma, head and neck, liver or kidney cancer.

The CDR3: CASSPQGVNTEAFF. The CDR3 DNA is TGTGCCAGCAGCCCCCAGGGGGTGAACACTGAAGCTTTCTTT. The V gene is TRBV7-9, the J gene TRBJ1-1; TRBD1 matches at 7 bases. CDR3 size: 14 residues. The V gene's germline CDR1 is SEHNR and CDR2 FQNEAQ (reference sequence). Trimming took 5 bases from V and 0 from J; bases not matched to a gene: 3. Full variable domain (rest looked up from reference TRBV7-9 and TRBJ1-1): DTGVSQNPRHKITKRGQNVTFRCDPISEHNRLYWYRQTLGQGPEFLTYFQNEAQLEKSRLLSDRFSAERPKGSFSTLEIQRTEQGDSAMYLCASSPQGVNTEAFFGQGTRLTVV.

The chain is built from TRBV7-3 and TRBJ2-3; TRBD1 aligns across 10 bases. CDR1 SGHTA and CDR2 FQGTGA come from the germline V gene. The CDR3 totals 19 residues. J lost 2 bases, V lost 1 base, and 12 bases had no gene match. CDR3: CASSLMAAGTGATTDTQYF. The CDR3 DNA is TGTGCCAGCAGCTTAATGGCCGCAGGGACAGGGGCTACCACAGATACGCAGTATTTT.

In the case of this clone: The same CDR3 arises from other DNA sequences in this sample as well. The chain couples TRBV19 to TRBJ1-3; D perhaps matches TRBD1 (5 bases). V gave up 6 bases and J gave up 3 bases, with 12 bases separating them. CDR1 is LNHDA and CDR2 is SQIVND in the germline V gene (reference sequence). The CDR3 spans 14 residues. The DNA for the CDR3 is TGTGCCAGTAGCCGACAGTTAAGTGGAAACACCATATATTTT. It is translated as CASSRQLSGNTIYF.

The chain recombines TRBV7-2 with TRBJ2-1; 8 positions agree with TRBD2. V gave up 2 bases and J gave up 6 bases; unmatched junction bases: 12. Per germline, CDR1 SGHTA and CDR2 FQGNSA. This CDR3 has 17 amino acids. The CDR3 nucleotides read TGTGCCAGCAGCTTACTCCCCTCGATAGCGGGAACCAATGAGCAGTTCTTC. Amino acid sequence: CASSLLPSIAGTNEQFF.

The chain joins TRBV7-2 to TRBJ2-5, with unresolved D. This CDR3 is 11 amino acids long. Looked up from germline, CDR1 is SGHTA and CDR2 is FQGNSA. V was clipped by 3 bases and J by 5 bases, with 4 bases between them. The CDR3 DNA sequence: TGTGCCAGCAGCTTCTATGAGACCCAGTACTTC. Translating gives CASSFYETQYF.

The chain is built from TRBV11-1 and TRBJ2-1, with D perhaps matching TRBD1 (5 bases). The V gene's germline CDR1 is SGHAT and CDR2 FQDESV (reference sequence). The CDR3 loop spans 15 amino acids. The ends were cut back, 0 bases at V and 7 bases at J, with 13 bases in the middle. The CDR3 nucleotides read TGTGCCAGCAGCTTAGCGCAGGGTGAATGGAATGAGCAGTTCTTC. Residues: CASSLAQGEWNEQFF.

The chain couples TRBV28 to TRBJ1-1; 7 bases match TRBD1. With 3 bases clipped from V and 3 bases from J, the junction kept 7 bases outside the gene matches. The V gene's germline CDR1 is MDHEN and CDR2 SYDVKM. The CDR3 covers 15 residues. In nucleotides, the CDR3 is TGTGCCAGCAGTTTTCGACAGGGATGGGACACTGAAGCTTTCTTT. Translating gives CASSFRQGWDTEAFF.

V gene TRBV10-3 combines with J gene TRBJ1-1; D is uncertain. Germline V gene data show CDR1 as ENHRY and CDR2 as SYGVKD. The CDR3 totals 15 residues. V lost 5 bases to trimming and J lost 5 bases, with 18 bases between them. CDR3 loop: CAISPRAARETEAFF. For the CDR3, the DNA is TGTGCCATCAGTCCCCGGGCGGCGAGGGAAACTGAAGCTTTCTTT.

In this sample, this clone turned up once. This sequence joins TRBV12-2 and TRBJ2-7; the table's D call TRBD2 went unverified against the DNA. TRBV12-2 is marked as a pseudogene. The length of the CDR3 is 15 residues. In DNA, the CDR3 is TGTGCAAGTCGCTTTAGGGACTCCACGGCTTACGAGCAGTACTTC. Translation gives CASRFRDSTAYEQYF.

With regard to this clone: The junction does not match germline at one end; this may be a read error. The chain combines TRBV13 with TRBJ2-6; a possible D gene is TRBD1 (6 bases). This CDR3 is built from 12 residues. Germline CDR1 and CDR2: PRHDT and FYEKMQ (reference sequence). The CDR3 spells CASSSLQGVTSF. CDR3 DNA sequence: TGTGCCAGCAGCTCATTACAGGGCGTGACGTCTTTC. Drawing the rest from reference TRBV13 and TRBJ2-6, the complete variable domain is AAGVIQSPRHLIKEKRETATLKCYPIPRHDTVYWYQQGPGQDPQFLISFYEKMQSDKGSIPDRFSAQQFSDYHSELNMSSLELGDSALYFCASSSLQGVTSFGAGSRLTVL.

The chain joins TRBV21-1 to TRBJ2-5; the table names TRBD2, a call not compared with the DNA. TRBV21-1 is assigned pseudogene status. This CDR3 has 15 residues. The CDR3 DNA reads as TGTGCCAGCACCCTACCGGTAGCGGACCAAGAGACCCAGTACTTC. Its translation is CASTLPVADQETQYF.

V usage is TRBV15 and J usage is TRBJ2-7; D tentatively reads TRBD1 or TRBD2 (5 bases each). V lost 0 bases, J lost 5 bases, and 8 bases lay in between. Germline V lookup: CDR1 LNHNV, CDR2 YYDKDF (reference sequence). The CDR3 is made up of 13 amino acids. CDR3 bases: TGTGCCACCAGCAGAGATCTGGGGGACGAGCAGTACTTC. Its protein product is CATSRDLGDEQYF.

This clone was seen a handful of times. The chain recombines TRBV30 with TRBJ1-5; the D is unclear. CDR1 is GTSNPN, CDR2 SVGIG, per germline (reference sequence). CDR3 length: 12 residues. The V end lost 1 base, the J end lost 5 bases, and 6 bases lay between the germline ends. The CDR3 region is CAWSDRDQPQHF. CDR3 DNA: TGTGCCTGGAGTGACAGAGATCAGCCCCAGCATTTT.

This clone was seen only once. The chain carries TRBV7-6 and TRBJ2-5; 7 nucleotides match TRBD1. CDR1 is SGHVS, CDR2 FNYEAQ, per germline. V trimming: 5 bases; J trimming: 1 base; junction bases outside the gene matches: 4. This CDR3 region has 14 residues. The CDR3 coding sequence is TGTGCCAGCAGCCGAGGGGACAGCCAAGAGACCCAGTACTTC. Protein sequence: CASSRGDSQETQYF.

The chain combines TRBV15 with TRBJ2-3; D is unclear. CDR1 and CDR2 (germline): LNHNV, YYDKDF (reference sequence). V was trimmed by 0 bases and J by 0 bases, leaving 7 bases between them. This CDR3 is built from 15 residues. CDR3 in amino acids: CATSRDHASTDTQYF. The CDR3 DNA is TGTGCCACCAGCAGAGATCATGCTAGCACAGATACGCAGTATTTT.

This clone was detected a few times. This chain uses TRBV28 with TRBJ1-2, with 8 positions matching TRBD1. CDR1 is MDHEN, CDR2 SYDVKM, per germline. The CDR3 covers 17 residues. The J segment lost 4 bases and the V segment lost 6 bases, leaving 16 bases of the junction unmatched. CDR3 region: CASSFRAPGQGGYGYTF. The CDR3 nucleotides read TGTGCCAGCAGCTTTAGAGCCCCTGGACAGGGAGGCTATGGCTACACCTTC.

The chain joins TRBV30 to TRBJ1-3; tentative D call: TRBD1 (5 bases). The V end was cut by 4 bases, the J end by 4 bases, with 8 bases between. This CDR3 is built from 12 residues. Germline CDR1 reads GTSNPN; CDR2 reads SVGIG (reference sequence). This chain's CDR3 is CAWITGGNTIYF. The CDR3 DNA follows: TGTGCCTGGATTACAGGAGGAAACACCATATATTTT.

The gene calls are TRBV9 and TRBJ1-6; weak D call: TRBD1 (6 bases). The germline gives CDR1 SGDLS, CDR2 YYNGEE. V lost 4 bases and J lost 6, with 14 bases in between. This CDR3 has 15 residues. The CDR3 loop reads CASSPRPDSNSPLHF. The CDR3 nucleotides read TGTGCCAGCAGCCCCCGACCGGACAGTAATTCACCCCTCCACTTT. The full variable domain, rest sourced from reference TRBV9 and TRBJ1-6, is DSGVTQTPKHLITATGQRVTLRCSPRSGDLSVYWYQQSLDQGLQFLIQYYNGEERAKGNILERFSAQQFPDLHSELNLSSLELGDSALYFCASSPRPDSNSPLHFGNGTRLTVT.

The genes are TRBV4-3 and TRBJ2-7, with D uncertain. Trimming cost V 2 bases and J 5 bases, with 13 bases left between them. Germline CDR1 reads LGHNA; CDR2 reads YSLEER. This CDR3 comprises 14 residues. The CDR3 bases are TGCGCCAGCAGCCAACTCATCCGGAACCACGAGCAGTACTTC. Its protein product is CASSQLIRNHEQYF.

The chain has TRBV7-2 and TRBJ2-5; no firm D call. The DNA end favors TRBJ2-7, so the J call may be wrong. The length of the CDR3 is 13 residues. The V gene's germline CDR1 is SGHTA and CDR2 FQGNSA. The CDR3 DNA sequence: TGTGCCAGCAGCTTAGAGAGGCTAGGCGAGCAGTACTTC. Its protein product is CASSLERLGEQYF.

Notes on this clone: The identical CDR3 is also encoded by other nucleotide sequences in the sample. J is TRBJ2-1 and V is TRBV5-1; D gene uncertain. This CDR3 is 11 amino acids long. The germline V and J ends were trimmed by 2 bases and 4 bases, with 1 base remaining between them. Germline V lookup: CDR1 SGHRS, CDR2 YFSETQ. As DNA, the CDR3 is TGCGCCAGCAGCTTTTACAATGAGCAGTTCTTC. Translation: CASSFYNEQFF.